The source of this T cell receptor beta chain is a study of blood T cell repertoires in COVID-19. The Seattle patients joined while their infection was active and were tracked longitudinally afterward. TCRdb's table, derived via immunoSEQ multiplex PCR, lists solely in-frame clones and lacks some. The sample lists 250,000 to 350,000 clones; 70% to 85% were seen once. The CDR3 has 17 residues. Germline V gene data show CDR1 as LGHDT and CDR2 as YNNKEL (reference sequence). V dropped 0 bases and J dropped 7; count of bases not matched to a gene: 10. Sequenced: peripheral blood. The source of this sequence is a human donor with COVID-19, enrolled during active disease. The donor label of this sample is uncertain. The chain recombines TRBV3-1 (or the pseudogene TRBV3-2) with TRBJ2-1; 9 bases are shared with TRBD1. CDR3 residues: CASSQDLHRDRENEQFF. The DNA for the CDR3 is TGTGCCAGCAGCCAAGACCTCCACCGGGACAGGGAGAATGAGCAGTTCTTC.